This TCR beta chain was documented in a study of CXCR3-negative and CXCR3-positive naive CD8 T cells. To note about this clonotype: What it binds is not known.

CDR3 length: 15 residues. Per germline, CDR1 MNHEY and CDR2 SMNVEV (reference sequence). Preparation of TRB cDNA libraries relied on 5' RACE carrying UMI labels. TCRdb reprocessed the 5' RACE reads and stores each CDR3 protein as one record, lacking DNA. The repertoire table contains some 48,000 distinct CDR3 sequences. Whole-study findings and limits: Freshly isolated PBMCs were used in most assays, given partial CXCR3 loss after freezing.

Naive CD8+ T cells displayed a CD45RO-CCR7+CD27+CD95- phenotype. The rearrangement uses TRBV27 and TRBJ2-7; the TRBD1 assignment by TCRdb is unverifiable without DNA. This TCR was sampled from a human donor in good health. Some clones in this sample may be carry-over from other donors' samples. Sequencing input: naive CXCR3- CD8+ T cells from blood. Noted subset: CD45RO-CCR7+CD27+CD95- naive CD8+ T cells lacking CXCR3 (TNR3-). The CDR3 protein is CASSLGGTGRLEQYF.